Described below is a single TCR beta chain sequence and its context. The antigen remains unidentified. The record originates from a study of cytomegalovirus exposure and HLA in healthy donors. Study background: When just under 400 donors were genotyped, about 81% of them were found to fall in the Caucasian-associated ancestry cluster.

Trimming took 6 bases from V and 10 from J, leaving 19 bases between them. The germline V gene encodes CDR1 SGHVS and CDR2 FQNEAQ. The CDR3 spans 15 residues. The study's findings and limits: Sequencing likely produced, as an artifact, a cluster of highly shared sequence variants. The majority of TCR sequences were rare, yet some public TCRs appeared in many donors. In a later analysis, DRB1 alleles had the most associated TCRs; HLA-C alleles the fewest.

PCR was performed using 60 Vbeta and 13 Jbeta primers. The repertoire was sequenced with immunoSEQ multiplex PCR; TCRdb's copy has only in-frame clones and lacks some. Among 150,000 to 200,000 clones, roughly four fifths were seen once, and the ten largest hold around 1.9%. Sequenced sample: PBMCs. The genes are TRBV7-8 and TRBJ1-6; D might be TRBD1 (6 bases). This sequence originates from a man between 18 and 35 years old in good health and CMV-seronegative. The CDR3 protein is CASRQGGLVPSPLHF. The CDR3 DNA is TGTGCCAGCAGACAGGGTGGGTTGGTCCCCTCACCCCTCCACTTT.